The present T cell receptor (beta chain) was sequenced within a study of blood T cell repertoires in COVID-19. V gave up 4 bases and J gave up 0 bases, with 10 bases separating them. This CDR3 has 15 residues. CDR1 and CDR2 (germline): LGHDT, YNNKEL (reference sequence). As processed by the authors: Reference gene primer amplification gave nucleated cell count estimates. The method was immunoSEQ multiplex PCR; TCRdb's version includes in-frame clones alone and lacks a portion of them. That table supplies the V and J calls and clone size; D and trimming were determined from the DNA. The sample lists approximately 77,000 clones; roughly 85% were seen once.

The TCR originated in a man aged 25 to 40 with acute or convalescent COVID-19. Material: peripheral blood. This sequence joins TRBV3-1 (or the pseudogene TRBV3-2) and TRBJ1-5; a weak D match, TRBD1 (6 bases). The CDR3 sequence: CASSPQGNSNQPQHF. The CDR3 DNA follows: TGTGCCAGCAGCCCACAGGGTAATAGCAATCAGCCCCAGCATTTT.